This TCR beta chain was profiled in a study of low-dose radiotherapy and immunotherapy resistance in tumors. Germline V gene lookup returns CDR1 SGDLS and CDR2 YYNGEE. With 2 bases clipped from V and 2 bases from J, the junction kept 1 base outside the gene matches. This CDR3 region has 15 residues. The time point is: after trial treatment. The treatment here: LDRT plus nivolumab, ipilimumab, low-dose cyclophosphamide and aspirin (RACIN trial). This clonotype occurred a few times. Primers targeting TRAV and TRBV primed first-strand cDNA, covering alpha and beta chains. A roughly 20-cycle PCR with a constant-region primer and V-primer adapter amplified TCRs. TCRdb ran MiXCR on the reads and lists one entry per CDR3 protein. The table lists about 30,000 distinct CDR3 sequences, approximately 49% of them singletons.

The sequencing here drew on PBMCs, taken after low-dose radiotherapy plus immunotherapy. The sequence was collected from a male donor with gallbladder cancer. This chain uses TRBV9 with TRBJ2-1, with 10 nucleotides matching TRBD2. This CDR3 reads CASSVTSGAYNEQFF. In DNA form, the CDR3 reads TGTGCCAGCAGCGTCACTAGCGGGGCCTACAATGAGCAGTTCTTC.